This T cell receptor (beta chain) was observed in a study of T cell responses to AZD1222 COVID-19 vaccine. Trimming stripped 6 bases from V and 1 base from J, with 15 bases between. Looked up from germline, CDR1 is MNHEY and CDR2 is SVGAGI. The CDR3 consists of 15 residues. This clone was observed once. The antigen is not known. Study-wide results and limits: No day 14 peak samples; only post-peak repertoires were characterized. Possibly, clonal diversity was underestimated; donors were largely white British and included more females. Spike-specific TCR breadth rose after two AZD1222 doses, and depth rose as well. Seropositive at baseline were only six or seven AZD1222 recipients.

Repertoires were generated with immunoSEQ multiplex PCR, while TCRdb's copy carries only in-frame clones and drops some. Counted here are 200,000 to 250,000 clones, roughly 91% occurring once; the ten biggest clones make up 0.95% to 1.1%. The clonotype originates from an adult in good health. The chain has TRBV6-5 and TRBJ1-1, with D unclear. Sequencing used peripheral blood, obtained on day 0 of MenACWY control vaccination. The CDR3 DNA is TGTGCCAGCAGCGACCTATGGGCCGGGAACACTGAAGCTTTCTTT. Translating gives CASSDLWAGNTEAFF.